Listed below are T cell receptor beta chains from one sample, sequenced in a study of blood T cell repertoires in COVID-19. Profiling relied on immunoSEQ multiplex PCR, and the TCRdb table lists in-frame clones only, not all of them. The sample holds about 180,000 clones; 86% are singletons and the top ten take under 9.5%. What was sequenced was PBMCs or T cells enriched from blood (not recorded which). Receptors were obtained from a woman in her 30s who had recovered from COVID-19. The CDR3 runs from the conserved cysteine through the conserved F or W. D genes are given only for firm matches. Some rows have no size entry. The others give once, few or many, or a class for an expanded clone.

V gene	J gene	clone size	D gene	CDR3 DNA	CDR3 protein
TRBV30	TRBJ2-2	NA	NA	TGTGCCTGGAGTGTAGACTCGTACACCGGGGAGCTGTTTTTT	CAWSVDSYTGELFF
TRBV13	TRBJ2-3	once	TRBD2	TGTGCCAGCAGCCCGTCGCTAGCGGGAGGCACAGATACGCAGTATTTT	CASSPSLAGGTDTQYF
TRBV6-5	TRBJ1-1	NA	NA	TGTGCCAGCATCGATCTGGGCGCGAACACTGAAGCTTTCTTT	CASIDLGANTEAFF
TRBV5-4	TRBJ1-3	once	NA	TGTGCCAGCAGCCCTGCGGACTCTGGAAACACCATATATTTT	CASSPADSGNTIYF
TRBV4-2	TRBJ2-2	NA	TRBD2	TGTGCCAGCAGCCATCCCGGGACTAGCGGGTCCGGGGAGCTGTTTTTT	CASSHPGTSGSGELFF
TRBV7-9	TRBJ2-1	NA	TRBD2	TGTGCCAGCAGCTTGACTAGCGGGATTCCGGCTGAGCAGTTCTTC	CASSLTSGIPAEQFF
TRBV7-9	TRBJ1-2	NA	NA	TGTGCCAGCAGCCCGCAGGGCTGGGGCTACACCTTC	CASSPQGWGYTF
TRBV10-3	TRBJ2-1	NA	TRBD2	TGTGCCTCCGGAGCTAGCGGGAGTAGGGACGGTGAGCAGTTCTTC	CASGASGSRDGEQFF
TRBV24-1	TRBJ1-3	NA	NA	TGTGCCACCTCCGGGACACCTAACACCGGAAACACCATATATTTT	CATSGTPNTGNTIYF
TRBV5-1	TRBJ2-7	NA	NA	TGCGCCAGCAGCCCCATCGGGGATTGGTACGAGCAGTACTTC	CASSPIGDWYEQYF
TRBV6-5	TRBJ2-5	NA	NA	TGTGCCAGCAGTTACACGGGTGGCAGCGAAGAGACCCAGTACTTC	CASSYTGGSEETQYF
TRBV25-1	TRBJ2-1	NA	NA	TGTGCCAGCAGTCTCCGAACAGTCGGCTCCTACAATGAGCAGTTCTTC	CASSLRTVGSYNEQFF
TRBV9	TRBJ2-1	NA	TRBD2	TGTGCCAGCAGCGTTACTAGCGGGAGGGTGTTCTTC	CASSVTSGRVFF
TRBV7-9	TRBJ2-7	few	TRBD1	TGTGCCAGCAGCTCGACAGGGGACGAGCAGTACTTC	CASSSTGDEQYF
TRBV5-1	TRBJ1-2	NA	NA	TGCGCCAGCAGCCCAGGGGCGCGGGATGGCTACACCTTC	CASSPGARDGYTF
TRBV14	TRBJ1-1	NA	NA	TGTGCCAGCAGCCAACTATTGAACACTGAAGCTTTCTTT	CASSQLLNTEAFF
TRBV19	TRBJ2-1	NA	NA	TGTGCCAGTAGACAGGGCGAAAGGAGGAATGAGCAGTTCTTC	CASRQGERRNEQFF
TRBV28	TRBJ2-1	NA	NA	TGTGCCAGCAGTTTAGACTCTTCAAATCCTAATGAGCAGTTCTTC	CASSLDSSNPNEQFF
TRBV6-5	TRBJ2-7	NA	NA	TGTGCCAGCAGTTACGACTGGGGGGGGGCACACGAGCAGTACTTC	CASSYDWGGAHEQYF
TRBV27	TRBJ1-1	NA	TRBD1	TGTGCCAGCAGTTCCCACCAGGGGGCCTCTGAAGCTTTCTTT	CASSSHQGASEAFF
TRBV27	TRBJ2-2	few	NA	TGTGCCAGCAGCCTGTACACCGGGGAGCTGTTTTTT	CASSLYTGELFF
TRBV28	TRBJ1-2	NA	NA	TGTGCCAGCAGTCCACCCGGGACAAGTTATGGCTACACCTTC	CASSPPGTSYGYTF
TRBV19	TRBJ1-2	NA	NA	TGTGCCAGTAGCGAGGCCGAGACAGGCACTAACTATGGCTACACCTTC	CASSEAETGTNYGYTF
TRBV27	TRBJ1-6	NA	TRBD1	TGTGCCAGCAGCCTGGGACAGACCAATTCACCCCTCCACTTT	CASSLGQTNSPLHF
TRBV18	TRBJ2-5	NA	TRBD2	TGTGCCAGCTCACCACCGTCGGGAGGGCCTGAGACCCAGTACTTC	CASSPPSGGPETQYF
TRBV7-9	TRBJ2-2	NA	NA	TGTGCCAGCAGCCTACCTACGGGAGCCGCCACCGGGGAGCTGTTTTTT	CASSLPTGAATGELFF
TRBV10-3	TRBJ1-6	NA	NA	TGTGCCATCAGGGAGACAGGTTCGGCCAATAATTCACCCCTCCACTTT	CAIRETGSANNSPLHF
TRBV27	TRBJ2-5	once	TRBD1	TGTGCCAGCAGATTCAAGGGGGCCCGAGAGACCCAGTACTTC	CASRFKGARETQYF
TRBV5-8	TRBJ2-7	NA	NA	TGTGCCAGCAGCTTATCCGGTGCTCACCACGAGCAGTACTTC	CASSLSGAHHEQYF
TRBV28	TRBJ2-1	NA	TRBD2	TGTGCCAGCAGACCACTAGCGGGAGAGGTATATGAGCAGTTCTTC	CASRPLAGEVYEQFF
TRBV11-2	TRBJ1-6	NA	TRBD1	TGTGCCAGCAGTCGGACAGGGAGAAATTCACCCCTCCACTTT	CASSRTGRNSPLHF
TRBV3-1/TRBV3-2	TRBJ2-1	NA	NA	TGTGCCAGCAGCCAAGAGGAAATTGACTATGGGGAGCAGTTCTTC	CASSQEEIDYGEQFF
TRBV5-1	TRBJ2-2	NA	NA	TGCGCCAGCAGCTTGGCGGGACTCTCGAACACCGGGGAGCTGTTTTTT	CASSLAGLSNTGELFF
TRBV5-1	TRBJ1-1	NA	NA	TGCGCCAGCAGCTTACAGGGCGGGACTGAAGCTTTCTTT	CASSLQGGTEAFF
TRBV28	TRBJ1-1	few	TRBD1	TGTGCCAGCAGCCCTCCCTGGACAGGTGCTTCAACAATGAACACTGAAGCTTTCTTT	CASSPPWTGASTMNTEAFF
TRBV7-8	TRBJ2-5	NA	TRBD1	TGTGCCAGCAGCAAAACGGGACAGCAAGAGACCCAGTACTTC	CASSKTGQQETQYF
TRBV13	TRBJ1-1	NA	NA	TGTGCCAGCAGCTTAGCGCGCAACACTGAAGCTTTCTTT	CASSLARNTEAFF
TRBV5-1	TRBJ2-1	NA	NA	TGCGCCAGCAGCTTGTTACCCACATCCTACAATGAGCAGTTCTTC	CASSLLPTSYNEQFF
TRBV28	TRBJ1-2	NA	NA	TGTGCCAGCAGTTCCCCCCTCATGGGCTATTATGGCTACACCTTC	CASSSPLMGYYGYTF
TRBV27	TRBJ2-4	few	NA	TGTGCCAGCAGTTTAAATAGCCCTCTAGCCAAAAACATTCAGTACTTC	CASSLNSPLAKNIQYF
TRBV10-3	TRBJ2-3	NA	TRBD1	TGTGCCATCAGAGTTCTGACAGGGTCGCAGTATTTT	CAIRVLTGSQYF
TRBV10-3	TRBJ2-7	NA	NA	TGTGCCATCAGTGGGGAAATTTTAAGGACAGCCCACTTC	CAISGEILRTAHF
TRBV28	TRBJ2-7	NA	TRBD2	TGTGCCAGCAGTTTTGCCGGGAGGCGCTACGAGCAGTACTTC	CASSFAGRRYEQYF
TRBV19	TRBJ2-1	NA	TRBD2	TGTGCCAGTAGTCGACTAGCGGGAGCCCCCTACAATGAGCAGTTCTTC	CASSRLAGAPYNEQFF
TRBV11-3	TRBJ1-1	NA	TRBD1	TGTGCCAGCAGCTCCTTCGGACAGGGTAAAGCTTTCTTT	CASSSFGQGKAFF
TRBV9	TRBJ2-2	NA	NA	TGTGCCAGCAGCGCCCGGGCCGGGGAGCTGTTTTTT	CASSARAGELFF
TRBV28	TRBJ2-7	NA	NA	TGTGCCAGCAGTACACAGGGTGTTGAGCAGTACTTC	CASSTQGVEQYF
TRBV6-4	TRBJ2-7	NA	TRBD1	TGTGCCAGCAGTGGACCCCGGGACAGGAGTTACGAGCAGTACTTC	CASSGPRDRSYEQYF
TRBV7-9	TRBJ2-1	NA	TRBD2	TGTGCCAGCAGCCTACTAGCGGGAGTGGATGAGCAGTTCTTC	CASSLLAGVDEQFF
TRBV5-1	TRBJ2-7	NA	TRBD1	TGCGCCAGCAGCTCGGCCATGACAGGGGACATCTACGAGCAGTACTTC	CASSSAMTGDIYEQYF
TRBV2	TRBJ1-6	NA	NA	TGTGCCAGCCCCGACCCCGGGTATAATTCACCCCTCCACTTT	CASPDPGYNSPLHF
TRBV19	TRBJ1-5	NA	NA	TGTGCCAGTAGTATGGGGGGTGTTTGGCAGCCCCAGCATTTT	CASSMGGVWQPQHF
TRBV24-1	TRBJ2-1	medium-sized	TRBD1	TGTGCCACCAGTGACCCGGACAGGGGGCTATCCAATGAGCAGTTCTTC	CATSDPDRGLSNEQFF
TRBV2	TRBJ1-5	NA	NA	TGTGCCAGCAGTGGGTCAGGCTACGATCAGCCCCAGCATTTT	CASSGSGYDQPQHF